This entry lists 26 T cell receptor beta chains sequenced from one sample in a study of T cells in Graves' hyperthyroidism and ophthalmopathy. From RNA transcripts, TCR beta CDR3 regions were amplified. During a first-round RT-PCR of the TCR CDR3, the HTBI primer set was used. Each CDR3 protein gets one entry after TCRdb re-called the multiplex PCR reads with MiXCR. Seen here are nearly 600,000 distinct CDR3 sequences, 11% to 15% observed once, and the top ten hold about 7%. Sequenced sample: blood. Source of these receptors: a woman aged 18-30 years with Graves' ophthalmopathy.

This clonotype was recorded many times. This sequence joins TRBV12-3 or TRBV12-4 and TRBJ2-3; D is perhaps TRBD1 or TRBD2 (5 bases each). V was cut by 6 bases and J by 3 bases, with 16 bases left in between. This CDR3 has 15 amino acids. CDR3 region: CASSLGGRETDTQYF. The CDR3, as DNA: TGTGCCAGCAGCTTGGGTGGCAGGGAGACAGATACGCAGTATTTT.

This clonotype was found many times. The rearrangement joins TRBV7-9 to TRBJ2-1; TRBD2 aligns across 16 bases. CDR1 is SEHNR and CDR2 is FQNEAQ in the germline V gene (reference sequence). V lost 5 bases to trimming and J lost 5 bases; unmatched junction nucleotides: 9. This CDR3 spans 18 amino acids. Here the CDR3 reads CASSTGLAGGPLHNEQFF. The CDR3 nucleotides read TGTGCCAGCAGCACGGGACTAGCGGGAGGGCCTTTACACAATGAGCAGTTCTTC.

This clonotype was seen repeatedly, ten times or more. The CDR3 DNA reads TGTGCCAGCGGAGGGACTAGCGCTCACAATGAGCAGTTCTTC. Translated, it gives CASGGTSAHNEQFF. This chain links TRBV7-9 with TRBJ2-1; TRBD2 matches 10 bases. The V and J ends lost 8 bases and 5 bases, in that order; junction bases with no gene match: 6. The CDR3 is made up of 14 amino acids. CDR1 and CDR2 (germline): SEHNR, FQNEAQ (reference sequence).

Many counts were recorded for this clonotype. The chain couples TRBV3-1 to TRBJ1-3; 7 bases are a match to TRBD1. This CDR3 is 13 amino acids long. V lost 1 base and J lost 11; bases outside the gene matches: 5. CDR1 and CDR2 (germline): LGHDT, YNNKEL (reference sequence). The CDR3 nucleotides are TGTGCCAGCAGCCAAGGGGAGGGGGCGCCCATATATTTT. Encoded protein: CASSQGEGAPIYF.

This clonotype was picked up many times. The chain uses TRBV5-1 and TRBJ2-7; tentatively, D is TRBD1 (6 bases). The CDR3 spans 14 residues. CDR1 is SGHRS and CDR2 is YFSETQ in the germline V gene. V was shortened by 5 bases and J by 2 bases, with 14 bases between the two germline ends. CDR3 sequence reads: CASRKRGFPYEQYF. CDR3 in DNA: TGCGCCAGCAGAAAAAGGGGGTTCCCCTACGAGCAGTACTTC. Full variable domain (remainder filled in from reference TRBV5-1 and TRBJ2-7): KAGVTQTPRYLIKTRGQQVTLSCSPISGHRSVSWYQQTPGQGLQFLFEYFSETQRNKGNFPGRFSGRQFSNSRSEMNVSTLELGDSALYLCASRKRGFPYEQYFGPGTRLTVT.

The chain couples TRBV18 to TRBJ1-1; TRBD1 matches 9 bases. CDR3 length equals 16 residues. V lost 3 bases and J lost 3; bases outside the gene matches: 8. Germline CDR1 KGHSH, CDR2 LQKENI. The CDR3 DNA sequence: TGTGCCAGCTCACCTTTTCCGGGACAGGGCGACACTGAAGCTTTCTTT. Its translation: CASSPFPGQGDTEAFF.

This clonotype was counted ten times or more. This rearrangement joins TRBV9 to TRBJ1-1; TRBD1 matches at 7 bases. Per the germline V gene, CDR1 is SGDLS and CDR2 is YYNGEE. The CDR3 has 13 residues. V lost 0 bases, J lost 7 bases, and 3 bases stayed unmatched. CDR3 DNA: TGTGCCAGCAGCGTAGTGGACAGGCTTGAAGCTTTCTTT. This sequence encodes CASSVVDRLEAFF.

This clonotype has a count of ten or more. The J gene is TRBJ2-1, the V gene TRBV28, with TRBD2 matching over 11 bases. The CDR3 consists of 15 residues. The V gene's germline CDR1 is MDHEN and CDR2 SYDVKM. V shed 6 bases, J shed 7 bases, and the junction held 8 bases outside the gene matches. CDR3 coding DNA: TGTGCCAGCAGACAAACTAGCGGGAGTGAGAATGAGCAGTTCTTC. This gives the protein CASRQTSGSENEQFF.

This clonotype has a handful of counts. The gene calls are TRBV20-1 and TRBJ1-2, with TRBD1 as a possible D gene (6 bases). The CDR3 loop spans 15 amino acids. Trimming removed 0 bases at V and 3 bases at J, with 14 bases between. The V gene's germline CDR1 is DFQATT and CDR2 SNEGSKA (reference sequence). CDR3 in amino acids: CSARDPRGGDYGYTF. The DNA of the CDR3 is TGCAGTGCTAGAGACCCGAGGGGGGGGGACTATGGCTACACCTTC.

The chain has TRBV19 and TRBJ2-2; unclear D gene. From germline, CDR1 is LNHDA and CDR2 SQIVND (reference sequence). With 4 bases removed from V and 4 bases from J, the gap between germline ends came to 4 bases. The CDR3 covers 12 residues. CDR3 protein: CASSKLTGELFF. The CDR3 nucleotides read TGTGCCAGTAGTAAACTCACCGGGGAGCTGTTTTTT.

The chain combines TRBV28 with TRBJ2-6; D is possibly TRBD1 (6 bases). Trimming left V 5 bases short and J 4 bases short, with 9 bases between. The CDR3 covers 14 residues. Germline V gene data show CDR1 as MDHEN and CDR2 as SYDVKM. The CDR3 here is CASSEDRGANVLTF. In DNA, the CDR3 is TGTGCCAGCAGTGAAGACAGGGGGGCCAACGTCCTGACTTTC.

This clonotype was seen ten or more times. The chain is built from TRBV12-3 or TRBV12-4 and TRBJ2-5, with 11 bases that match TRBD1. This CDR3 contains 15 residues. V dropped 5 bases and J dropped 4; count of bases not matched to a gene: 6. DNA of the CDR3: TGTGCCAGCAGTCCTCTGGACAGGGGGCCAGAGACCCAGTACTTC. Amino acids: CASSPLDRGPETQYF.

This clonotype was seen a single time. V gene TRBV7-3 combines with J gene TRBJ2-1; 10 nucleotides line up with TRBD2. The germline gives CDR1 SGHTA, CDR2 FQGTGA. V was clipped by 4 bases and J by 6 bases; unmatched bases: 9. The CDR3 loop spans 16 amino acids. The chain's CDR3 is CASSSGTSAYPNEQFF. CDR3 DNA sequence: TGTGCCAGCAGCTCCGGGACTAGCGCATACCCCAATGAGCAGTTCTTC.

This clonotype turned up a few times. The chain couples TRBV19 to TRBJ1-4, with 8 bases matching TRBD1. CDR3 length: 14 amino acids. Per germline, CDR1 LNHDA and CDR2 SQIVND (reference sequence). V was pared by 3 bases and J by 8 bases, with 5 bases of the junction left unmatched. CDR3 coding DNA: TGTGCCAGTAGTATCTCCCAGGGGGCCGAAAAACTGTTTTTT. As protein: CASSISQGAEKLFF.

Many counts were recorded for this clonotype. V and J are TRBV6-1 and TRBJ2-7; 11 bases match TRBD1. Looked up from germline, CDR1 is MNHNS and CDR2 is SASEGT. V shed 3 bases, J shed 5 bases, and the junction held 6 bases outside the gene matches. The CDR3 has 15 amino acids. CDR3 amino acids: CASSDRTGGFDEQYF. DNA for the CDR3: TGTGCCAGCAGTGATCGGACAGGGGGCTTCGACGAGCAGTACTTC.

This clonotype was picked up many times. The chain joins TRBV20-1 to TRBJ1-5; TRBD1 matches 8 bases. Looked up from germline, CDR1 is DFQATT and CDR2 is SNEGSKA (reference sequence). The CDR3 runs to 18 residues. The junction had 13 bases not matched to a gene; V was cut back by 1 base and J by 2 bases. The CDR3 spells CSARVRTGYLGGNQPQHF. CDR3 nucleotides: TGCAGTGCTAGAGTGCGGACAGGGTATTTGGGTGGCAATCAGCCCCAGCATTTT.

A few counts support this clonotype. CDR3 protein: CASSIIGEETQYF. The DNA of the CDR3 is TGTGCCAGTAGTATAATAGGGGAAGAGACCCAGTACTTC. The chain employs TRBV19 and TRBJ2-5; D possibly corresponds to TRBD1 (5 bases). The CDR3 covers 13 residues. V dropped 2 bases and J dropped 3 bases, with 7 bases sitting between them. Germline V gives CDR1 LNHDA, CDR2 SQIVND (reference sequence).

There are many counts of this clonotype. The V and J genes are TRBV30 and TRBJ2-7; 10 bases agree with TRBD1. This CDR3 comprises 13 residues. V was clipped by 4 bases and J by 6 bases; unmatched bases: 6. Germline loops: CDR1 GTSNPN, CDR2 SVGIG (reference sequence). CDR3 DNA: TGTGCCTGGACCGGGACAGGGGTATCCGAGCAGTACTTC. Translating it yields CAWTGTGVSEQYF.

The V call is TRBV19, the J call TRBJ2-7; 12 nucleotides align to TRBD2. The V gene end was trimmed by 4 bases and the J gene end by 2 bases; junction bases not matched to a gene: 6. The CDR3 runs 16 residues. Germline-derived CDR1 and CDR2 are LNHDA and SQIVND (reference sequence). As DNA, the CDR3 is TGTGCCAGTAGTACCAACGGACTAGCGGGAACCTACGAGCAGTACTTC. Its translation is CASSTNGLAGTYEQYF.

This clonotype was seen more than once but under ten times. V gene TRBV5-5 combines with J gene TRBJ1-2; perhaps TRBD1 as D (5 bases). The CDR3 runs to 14 residues. The V gene lost 4 bases and the J gene lost 0 bases, with 10 bases spanning the gap. Germline CDR1 is SGHKS and CDR2 is YYEKEE (reference sequence). The CDR3 loop is CASSPTESNYGYTF. Written as DNA, the CDR3 is TGTGCCAGCAGCCCGACAGAGTCTAACTATGGCTACACCTTC.

This clonotype was found a few times. The rearrangement uses TRBV7-6 and TRBJ2-2; TRBD2 matches at 8 bases. Unmatched junction bases numbered 11, after V lost 2 bases and J lost 3 bases. The CDR3 consists of 18 residues. CDR1 SGHVS and CDR2 FNYEAQ come from the germline V gene. CDR3 amino acids: CASSLNLPGGLYTGELFF. In DNA form, the CDR3 reads TGTGCCAGCAGCTTAAACCTCCCGGGGGGGCTTTACACCGGGGAGCTGTTTTTT.

In its sample, this clonotype was seen many times. The chain employs TRBV9 and TRBJ2-1; possible D gene TRBD2, 5 bases. The CDR3 is 15 amino acids. Germline V gives CDR1 SGDLS, CDR2 YYNGEE. Trimming pared 2 bases from V and 7 bases from J, leaving 16 bases between. In nucleotides, the CDR3 is TGTGCCAGCAGCGTCGAAACACTAGTTAGGAATGAGCAGTTCTTC. This encodes CASSVETLVRNEQFF.

This clonotype was detected many times. The junction shows a germline mismatch at one end, possibly a read error. The V and J genes are TRBV7-7 and TRBJ2-1; 11 nucleotides agree with TRBD2. Germline values: CDR1 SSHAT, CDR2 FNYEAQ (reference sequence). The CDR3 has 19 residues. This chain's CDR3 is CASSYRLAGSGLSYNEQFF. CDR3 nucleotide sequence: TGTGCTAGCAGCTACCGACTAGCGGGGTCCGGACTCTCCTACAATGAGCAGTTCTTC.

This clonotype came up many times. The rearrangement uses TRBV6-1 and TRBJ2-7; 10 positions agree with TRBD2. The CDR3 has 16 amino acids. V shed 5 bases and J 2 bases; nucleotides not matched to a gene: 9. Germline lookup yields CDR1 MNHNS and CDR2 SASEGT. The DNA of the CDR3 is TGTGCCAGCAGTTACCCCACTAGCGGGATGACCTACGAGCAGTACTTC. This gives the protein CASSYPTSGMTYEQYF.

This clonotype came up a few times. The gene calls are TRBV7-9 and TRBJ1-6; 7 nucleotides align to TRBD1. V dropped 7 bases and J dropped 8; count of bases not matched to a gene: 11. The CDR3 consists of 15 residues. CDR1 and CDR2 (germline): SEHNR, FQNEAQ (reference sequence). CDR3 loop: CASTPRGTDHSPLHF. The CDR3, as DNA: TGTGCCAGCACCCCTCGAGGGACAGACCATTCACCCCTCCACTTT.

The genes are TRBV27 and TRBJ2-5, with 13 bases aligning to TRBD2. This CDR3 is built from 17 residues. Germline V gene data show CDR1 as MNHEY and CDR2 as SMNVEV (reference sequence). The trim removed 7 bases at V and 5 bases at J, leaving 13 bases unmatched. CDR3: CASIGTSGVLQGETQYF. The CDR3 DNA sequence: TGTGCCAGCATCGGGACTAGCGGGGTCCTGCAGGGGGAGACCCAGTACTTC.